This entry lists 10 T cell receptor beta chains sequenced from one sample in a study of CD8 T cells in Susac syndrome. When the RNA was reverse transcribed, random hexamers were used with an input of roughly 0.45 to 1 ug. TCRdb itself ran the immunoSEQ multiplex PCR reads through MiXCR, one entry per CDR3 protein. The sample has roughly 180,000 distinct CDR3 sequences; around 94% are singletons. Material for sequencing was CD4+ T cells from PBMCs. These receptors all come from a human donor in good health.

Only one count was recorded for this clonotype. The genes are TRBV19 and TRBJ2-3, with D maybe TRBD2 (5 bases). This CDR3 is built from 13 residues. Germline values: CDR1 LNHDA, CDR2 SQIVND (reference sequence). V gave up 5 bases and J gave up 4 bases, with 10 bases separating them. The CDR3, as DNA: TGTGCCAGTAGTTTGAGGGATCCAGATACGCAGTATTTT. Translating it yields CASSLRDPDTQYF.

The CDR3 DNA is TGTGCCTGGAGTCACGGGACATACGAGCAGTACTTC. It is translated as CAWSHGTYEQYF. This chain connects TRBV30 to TRBJ2-7, with D perhaps matching TRBD1 (6 bases). The CDR3 extends over 12 amino acids. V shed 2 bases and J shed 4 bases, with 9 bases lying between them. CDR1 is GTSNPN, CDR2 SVGIG, per germline (reference sequence).

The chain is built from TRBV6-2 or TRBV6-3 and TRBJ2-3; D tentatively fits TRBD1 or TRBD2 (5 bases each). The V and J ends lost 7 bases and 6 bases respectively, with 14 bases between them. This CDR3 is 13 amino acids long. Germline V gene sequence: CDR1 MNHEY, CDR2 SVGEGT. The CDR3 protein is CASKGPGVDTQYF. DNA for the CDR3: TGTGCCAGCAAGGGACCTGGGGTGGATACGCAGTATTTT.

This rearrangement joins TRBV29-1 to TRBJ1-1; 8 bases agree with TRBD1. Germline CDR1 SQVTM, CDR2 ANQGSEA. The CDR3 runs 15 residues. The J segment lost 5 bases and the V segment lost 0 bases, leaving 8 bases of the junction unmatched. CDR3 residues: CSVEDPWTGRTEAFF. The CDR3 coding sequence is TGCAGCGTTGAAGATCCTTGGACAGGGCGGACTGAAGCTTTCTTT. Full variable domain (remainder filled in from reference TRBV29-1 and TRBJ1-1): SAVISQKPSRDICQRGTSLTIQCQVDSQVTMMFWYRQQPGQSLTLIATANQGSEATYESGFVIDKFPISRPNLTFSTLTVSNMSPEDSSIYLCSVEDPWTGRTEAFFGQGTRLTVV.

CDR3 region: CASSQDRGTIYGYTF. As DNA, the CDR3 is TGTGCCAGCAGCCAAGATCGCGGCACCATCTATGGCTACACCTTC. The chain recombines TRBV3-1 with TRBJ1-2; D gene unclear. V was pared by 0 bases and J by 4 bases, with 12 bases between. The germline CDR1 and CDR2 sequences are LGHDT and YNNKEL (reference sequence). This CDR3 contains 15 residues.

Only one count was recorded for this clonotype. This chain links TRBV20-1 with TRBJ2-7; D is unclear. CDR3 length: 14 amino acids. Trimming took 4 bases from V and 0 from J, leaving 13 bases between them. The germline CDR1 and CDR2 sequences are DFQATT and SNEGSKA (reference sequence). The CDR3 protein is CSATLSGVSYEQYF. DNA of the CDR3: TGCAGTGCTACCCTGAGTGGCGTCTCCTACGAGCAGTACTTC.

The CDR3 here is CASSWGAGPYPDTQYF. The CDR3 nucleotides are TGTGCCAGCAGCTGGGGAGCGGGTCCCTACCCAGATACGCAGTATTTT. The rearrangement uses TRBV27 and TRBJ2-3; D perhaps matches TRBD2 (6 bases). Germline V gene data show CDR1 as MNHEY and CDR2 as SMNVEV (reference sequence). Trimming took off 6 bases at V and 4 bases at J, with 20 bases between the two ends. The CDR3 extends over 16 amino acids.

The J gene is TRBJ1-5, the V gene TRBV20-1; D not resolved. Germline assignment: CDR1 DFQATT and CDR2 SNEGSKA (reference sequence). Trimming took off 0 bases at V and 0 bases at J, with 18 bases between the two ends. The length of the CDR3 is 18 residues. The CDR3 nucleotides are TGCAGTGCTAGAGAGTTCGGTAGGTTGGGCTATAGCAATCAGCCCCAGCATTTT. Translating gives CSAREFGRLGYSNQPQHF.

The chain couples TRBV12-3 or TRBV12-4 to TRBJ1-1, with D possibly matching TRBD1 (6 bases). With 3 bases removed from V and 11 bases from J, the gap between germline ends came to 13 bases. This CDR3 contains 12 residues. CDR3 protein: CASSFYGGEAFF. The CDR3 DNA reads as TGTGCCAGCAGTTTTTACGGGGGCGAGGCTTTCTTT.

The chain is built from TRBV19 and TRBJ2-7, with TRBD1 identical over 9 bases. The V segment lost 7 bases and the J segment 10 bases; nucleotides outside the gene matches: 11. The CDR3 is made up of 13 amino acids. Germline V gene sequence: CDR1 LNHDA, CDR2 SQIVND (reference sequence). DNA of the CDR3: TGTGCCAGTACCGCCCGGACAGGGGAGGTCCAGTACTTC. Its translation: CASTARTGEVQYF.